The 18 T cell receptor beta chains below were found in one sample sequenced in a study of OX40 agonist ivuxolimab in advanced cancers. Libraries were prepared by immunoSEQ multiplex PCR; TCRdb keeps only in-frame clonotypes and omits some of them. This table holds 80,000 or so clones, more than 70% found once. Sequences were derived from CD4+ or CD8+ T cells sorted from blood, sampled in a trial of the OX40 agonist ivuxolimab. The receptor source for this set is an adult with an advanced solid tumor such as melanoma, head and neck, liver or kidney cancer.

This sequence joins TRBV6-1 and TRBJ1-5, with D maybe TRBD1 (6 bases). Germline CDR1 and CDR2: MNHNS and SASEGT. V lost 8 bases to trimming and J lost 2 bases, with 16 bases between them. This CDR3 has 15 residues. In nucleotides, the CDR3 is TGTGCCAGCGTGGAACAGGGAGGAGGCAATCAGCCCCAGCATTTT. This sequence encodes CASVEQGGGNQPQHF.

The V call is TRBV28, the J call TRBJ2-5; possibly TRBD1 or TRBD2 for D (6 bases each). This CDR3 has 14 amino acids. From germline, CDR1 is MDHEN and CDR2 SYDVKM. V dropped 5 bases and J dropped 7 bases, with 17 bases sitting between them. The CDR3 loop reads CASSTSTGAWTQYF. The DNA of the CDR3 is TGTGCCAGCAGTACGAGTACGGGGGCTTGGACCCAGTACTTC.

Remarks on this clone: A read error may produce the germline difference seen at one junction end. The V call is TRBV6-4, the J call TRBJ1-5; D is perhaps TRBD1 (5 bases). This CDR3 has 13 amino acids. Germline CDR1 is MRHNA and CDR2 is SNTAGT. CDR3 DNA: TGTGCCGGCAGGGTCTATCGCAATCAGCCCCAGCATTTT. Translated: CAGRVYRNQPQHF.

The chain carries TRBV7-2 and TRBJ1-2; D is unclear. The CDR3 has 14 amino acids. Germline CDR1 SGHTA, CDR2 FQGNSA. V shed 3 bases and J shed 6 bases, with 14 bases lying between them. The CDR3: CASSFANLGNGYTF. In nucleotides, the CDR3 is TGTGCCAGCAGCTTCGCGAATCTAGGGAATGGCTACACCTTC.

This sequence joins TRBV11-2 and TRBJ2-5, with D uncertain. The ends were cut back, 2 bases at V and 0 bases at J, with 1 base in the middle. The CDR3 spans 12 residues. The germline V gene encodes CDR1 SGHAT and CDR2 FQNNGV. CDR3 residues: CASSLYQETQYF. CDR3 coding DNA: TGTGCCAGCAGCTTATACCAAGAGACCCAGTACTTC.

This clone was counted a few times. CDR3 region: CASSASTGDQETQYF. DNA for the CDR3: TGTGCCAGCTCAGCCTCGACAGGGGATCAAGAGACCCAGTACTTC. This chain links TRBV18 with TRBJ2-5; 8 bases are shared with TRBD1. V lost 5 bases, J lost 2 bases, and 7 bases stayed unmatched. The germline V gene has CDR1 KGHSH and CDR2 LQKENI. This CDR3 comprises 15 residues. The whole variable domain, filled in from reference TRBV18 and TRBJ2-5, reads NAGVMQNPRHLVRRRGQEARLRCSPMKGHSHVYWYRQLPEEGLKFMVYLQKENIIDESGMPKERFSAEFPKEGPSILRIQQVVRGDSAAYFCASSASTGDQETQYFGPGTRLLVL.

CDR3 loop: CASSQDKRYTF. The CDR3 DNA reads as TGTGCCAGCAGCCAGGACAAGCGCTACACCTTC. The rearrangement joins TRBV5-4 to TRBJ1-2; perhaps TRBD1 as D (5 bases). Germline CDR1 SGHNT, CDR2 YYREEE (reference sequence). V dropped 4 bases and J dropped 9 bases, with 10 bases sitting between them. CDR3 length equals 11 residues. The variable domain in full, with the rest retrieved from reference TRBV5-4 and TRBJ1-2, is ETGVTQSPTHLIKTRGQQVTLRCSSQSGHNTVSWYQQALGQGPQFIFQYYREEENGRGNFPPRFSGLQFPNYSSELNVNALELDDSALYLCASSQDKRYTFGSGTRLTVV.

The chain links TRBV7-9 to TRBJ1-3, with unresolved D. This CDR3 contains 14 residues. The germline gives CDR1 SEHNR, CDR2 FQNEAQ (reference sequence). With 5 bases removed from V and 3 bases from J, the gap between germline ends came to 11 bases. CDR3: CASSLGGHGNTIYF. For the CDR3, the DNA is TGTGCCAGCAGCCTTGGAGGGCATGGAAACACCATATATTTT.

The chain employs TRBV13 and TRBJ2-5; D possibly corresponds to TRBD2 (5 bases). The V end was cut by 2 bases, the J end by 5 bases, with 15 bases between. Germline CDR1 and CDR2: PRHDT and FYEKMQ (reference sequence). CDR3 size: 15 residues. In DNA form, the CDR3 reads TGTGCCAGCAGCTTAAAATTGTTAGCGAAGGAGACCCAGTACTTC. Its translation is CASSLKLLAKETQYF.

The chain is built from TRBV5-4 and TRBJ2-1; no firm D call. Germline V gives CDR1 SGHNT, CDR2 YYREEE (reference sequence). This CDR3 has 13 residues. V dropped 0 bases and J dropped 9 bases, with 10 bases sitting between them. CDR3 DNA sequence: TGTGCCAGCAGCTTGGCCACAGTGGGTGAGCAGTTCTTC. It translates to CASSLATVGEQFF.

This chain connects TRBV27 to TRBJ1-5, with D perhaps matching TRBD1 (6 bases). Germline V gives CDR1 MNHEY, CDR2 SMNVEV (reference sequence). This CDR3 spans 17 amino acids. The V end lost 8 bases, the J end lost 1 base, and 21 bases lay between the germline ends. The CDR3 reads CASQEDGQPTSNQPQHF. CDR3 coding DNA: TGTGCCAGCCAAGAGGACGGACAGCCGACAAGCAATCAGCCCCAGCATTTT.

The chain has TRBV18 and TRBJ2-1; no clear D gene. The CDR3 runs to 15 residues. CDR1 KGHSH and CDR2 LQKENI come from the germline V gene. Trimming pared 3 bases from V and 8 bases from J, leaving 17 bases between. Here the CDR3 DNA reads TGTGCCAGCTCACCGATTCATACAACCAACGATGAGCAGTTCTTC. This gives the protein CASSPIHTTNDEQFF.

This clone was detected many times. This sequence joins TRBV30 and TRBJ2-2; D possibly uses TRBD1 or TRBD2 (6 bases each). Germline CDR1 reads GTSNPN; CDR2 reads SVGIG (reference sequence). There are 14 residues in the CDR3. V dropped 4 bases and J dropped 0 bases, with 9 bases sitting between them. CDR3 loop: CAWKGGPNTGELFF. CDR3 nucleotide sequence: TGTGCCTGGAAGGGGGGTCCGAACACCGGGGAGCTGTTTTTT.

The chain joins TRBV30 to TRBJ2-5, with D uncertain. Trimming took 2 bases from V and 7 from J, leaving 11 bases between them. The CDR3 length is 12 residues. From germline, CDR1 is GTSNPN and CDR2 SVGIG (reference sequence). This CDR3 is CAWSTPLGTQYF. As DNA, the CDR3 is TGTGCCTGGAGTACCCCGCTAGGGACCCAGTACTTC.

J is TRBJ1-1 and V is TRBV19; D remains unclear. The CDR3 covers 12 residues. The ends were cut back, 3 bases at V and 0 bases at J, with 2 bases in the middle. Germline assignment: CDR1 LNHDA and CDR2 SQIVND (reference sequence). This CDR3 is CASSMLNTEAFF. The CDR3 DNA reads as TGTGCCAGTAGTATGCTGAACACTGAAGCTTTCTTT. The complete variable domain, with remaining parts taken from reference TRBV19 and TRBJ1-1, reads DGGITQSPKYLFRKEGQNVTLSCEQNLNHDAMYWYRQDPGQGLRLIYYSQIVNDFQKGDIAEGYSVSREKKESFPLTVTSAQKNPTAFYLCASSMLNTEAFFGQGTRLTVV.

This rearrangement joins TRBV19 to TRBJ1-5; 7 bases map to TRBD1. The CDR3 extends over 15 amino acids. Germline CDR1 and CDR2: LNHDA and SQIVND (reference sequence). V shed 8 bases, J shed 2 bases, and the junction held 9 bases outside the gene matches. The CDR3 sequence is CASGGQSPGNQPQHF. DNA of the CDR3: TGTGCCAGTGGGGGACAGTCTCCTGGCAATCAGCCCCAGCATTTT. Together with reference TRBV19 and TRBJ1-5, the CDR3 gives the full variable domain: DGGITQSPKYLFRKEGQNVTLSCEQNLNHDAMYWYRQDPGQGLRLIYYSQIVNDFQKGDIAEGYSVSREKKESFPLTVTSAQKNPTAFYLCASGGQSPGNQPQHFGDGTRLSIL.

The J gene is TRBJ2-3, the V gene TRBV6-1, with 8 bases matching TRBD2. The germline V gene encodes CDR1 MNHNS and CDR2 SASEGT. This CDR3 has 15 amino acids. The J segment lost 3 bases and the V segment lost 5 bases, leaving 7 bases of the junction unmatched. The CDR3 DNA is TGTGCCAGCAGTTTTGCGGGGGGCCCTACAGATACGCAGTATTTT. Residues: CASSFAGGPTDTQYF.

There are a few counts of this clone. The CDR3 loop reads CASRQGARYGYTF. In DNA form, the CDR3 reads TGTGCCAGCAGGCAGGGGGCACGCTATGGCTACACCTTC. The chain carries TRBV25-1 and TRBJ1-2, with 8 bases lining up with TRBD1. The germline CDR1 and CDR2 sequences are MGHDK and SYGVNS. V lost 6 bases, J lost 4 bases, and 4 bases stayed unmatched. This CDR3 has 13 residues.